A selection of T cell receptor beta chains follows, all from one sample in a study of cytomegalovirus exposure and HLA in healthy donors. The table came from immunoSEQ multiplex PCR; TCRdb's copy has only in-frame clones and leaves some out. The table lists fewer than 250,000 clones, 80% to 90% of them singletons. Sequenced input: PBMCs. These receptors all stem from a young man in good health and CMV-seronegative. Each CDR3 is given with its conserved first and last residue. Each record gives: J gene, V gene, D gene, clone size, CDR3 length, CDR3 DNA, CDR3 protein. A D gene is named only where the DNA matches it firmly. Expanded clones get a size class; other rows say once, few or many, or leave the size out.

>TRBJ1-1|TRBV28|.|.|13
TGTGCCAGCAGTACCAAACAGGGTACTGAAGCTTTCTTT
CASSTKQGTEAFF
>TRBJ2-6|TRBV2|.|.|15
TGTGCCAGCGCCGTACAGCTCTCTGGGGCCAGCGTCCTGACTTTC
CASAVQLSGASVLTF
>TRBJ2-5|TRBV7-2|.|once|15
TGTGCCAGCGGCTATACAAGACAGGGAGGTGGGGAGCAGTACTTC
CASGYTRQGGGEQYF
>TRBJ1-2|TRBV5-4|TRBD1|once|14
TGTGCCAGCAGCTTACCGACAGGGGGCGCATCAAACACCTTC
CASSLPTGGASNTF
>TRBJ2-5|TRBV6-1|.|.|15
TGTGCCAGCACCCTCGAGGGAAGCGGCCAAGAGACCCAGTACTTC
CASTLEGSGQETQYF
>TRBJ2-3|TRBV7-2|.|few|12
TGTGCCAGCAGCCCTCCGACAGATACGCAGTATTTT
CASSPPTDTQYF
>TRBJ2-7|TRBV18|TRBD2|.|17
TGTGCCAGCTCACCACTGGGACTAGCGGTAAATTACTACGAGCAGTACTTC
CASSPLGLAVNYYEQYF
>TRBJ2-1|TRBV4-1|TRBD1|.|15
TGCGCCAGCACCACGGGGACAGCCTCCTACAATGAGCAGTTCTTC
CASTTGTASYNEQFF
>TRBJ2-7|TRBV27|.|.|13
TGTGCCAGCAGTTTAGCCCAGGGCTACGAGCAGTACTTC
CASSLAQGYEQYF
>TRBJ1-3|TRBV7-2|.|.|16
TGTGCCAGCAGCTTAGGGGCCCGGCCAGCTGGAAACACCATATATTTT
CASSLGARPAGNTIYF
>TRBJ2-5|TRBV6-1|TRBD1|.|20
TGTGCCAGCAGTGGCCAAGTTGGGGTACGGACAGGGGCTTTAGGGGAGACCCAGTACTTC
CASSGQVGVRTGALGETQYF
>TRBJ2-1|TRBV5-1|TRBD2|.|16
TGCGCCAGCAGCCGTACTAGCGGGGGGGCCCAGAATGAGCAGTTCTTC
CASSRTSGGAQNEQFF
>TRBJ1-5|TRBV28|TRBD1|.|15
TGTGCCAGCAGAACCGCCGGGACAGGGAATCAGCCCCAGCATTTT
CASRTAGTGNQPQHF
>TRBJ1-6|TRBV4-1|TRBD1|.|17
TGCGCCAGCAGCCAGGTCCTGGGACAGGGTAGCGGGTCGCCCCTCCACTTT
CASSQVLGQGSGSPLHF
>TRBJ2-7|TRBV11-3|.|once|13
TGTGCCAGCAGCCCGGGCGTGGGACTCGAGCAGTACTTC
CASSPGVGLEQYF
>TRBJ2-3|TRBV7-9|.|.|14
TGTGCCAGCAGCCCTCGGGCAGGGGCCGATACGCAGTATTTT
CASSPRAGADTQYF
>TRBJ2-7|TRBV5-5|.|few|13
TGTGCCAGCAGCTCCAGGGGTGAGGACGAGCAGTACTTC
CASSSRGEDEQYF
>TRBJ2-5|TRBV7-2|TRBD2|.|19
TGTGCCAGCAGCTTATTGGGCCAAACTAGCGGGGGGTTCCAAGAGACCCAGTACTTC
CASSLLGQTSGGFQETQYF
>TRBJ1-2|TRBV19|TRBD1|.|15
TGTGCCAGTAGTATGGGGACGGGGACAGCGTCTGCTACAACCTTC
CASSMGTGTASATTF
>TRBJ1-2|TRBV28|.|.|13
TGTGCCAGCAGTTTAGTAGGGTGGAGGGGCTACACCTTC
CASSLVGWRGYTF
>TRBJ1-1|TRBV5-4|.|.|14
TGTGCCAGCAGCTTGACCTGGGGTGGGAGTGAAGCTTTCTTT
CASSLTWGGSEAFF
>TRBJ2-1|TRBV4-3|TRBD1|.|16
TGCGCCAGCAGCCCCGCCTGGGACAGGGCCTACAATGAGCAGTTCTTC
CASSPAWDRAYNEQFF
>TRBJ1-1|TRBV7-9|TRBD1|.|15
TGTGCCAGCAGCTTGGGGGACAGGGCTAGCACTGAAGCTTTCTTT
CASSLGDRASTEAFF
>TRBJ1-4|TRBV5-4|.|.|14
TGTGCCAGCAGCTTGGAAAGGGGAGGTGAAAAACTGTTTTTT
CASSLERGGEKLFF
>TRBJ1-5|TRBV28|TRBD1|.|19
TGTGCCAGCAGTTTCAGCCATCAGGGGGCGATTGTTGGGAATCAGCCCCAGCATTTT
CASSFSHQGAIVGNQPQHF
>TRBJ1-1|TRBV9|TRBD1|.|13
TGTGCCAGCAGCGAGGGACAGACCACTGAAGCTTTCTTT
CASSEGQTTEAFF
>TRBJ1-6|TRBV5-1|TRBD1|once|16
TGCGCCAGCAGCTTGTCGGGTCAGGGGGCAGGGTCACCCCTCCACTTT
CASSLSGQGAGSPLHF
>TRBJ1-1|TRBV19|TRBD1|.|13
TGTGCCAGTATGGGACAGGGAGCGCCTGAAGCTTTCTTT
CASMGQGAPEAFF
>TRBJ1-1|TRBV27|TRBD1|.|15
TGTGCCAGCAGGCTCCGGGACAGGGGAAACACTGAAGCTTTCTTT
CASRLRDRGNTEAFF
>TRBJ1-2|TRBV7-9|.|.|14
TGTGCCAGCAGCAGACTAGGGAAACTCGGTGGCTACACCTTC
CASSRLGKLGGYTF
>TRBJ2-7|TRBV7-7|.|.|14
TGTGCTAGCAGCCCCGGGTACCCAAGCTACGAGCAGTACTTC
CASSPGYPSYEQYF
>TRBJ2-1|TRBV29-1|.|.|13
TGCAGCGTTGGTATCCAGGGGGGAAATGAGCAGTTCTTC
CSVGIQGGNEQFF
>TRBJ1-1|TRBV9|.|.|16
TGTGCCAGCAGCCTCCTCGCGAGCCAAAAAGCCGCTGAAGCTTTCTTT
CASSLLASQKAAEAFF
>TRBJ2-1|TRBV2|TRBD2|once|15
TGTGCCAGCAGAGAGCGGGGGGGCCCCTACAATGAGCAGTTCTTC
CASRERGGPYNEQFF
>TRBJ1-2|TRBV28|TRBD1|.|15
TGTGCCAGCAGCCCACCCCGGACAGGGACCTATGGCTACACCTTC
CASSPPRTGTYGYTF
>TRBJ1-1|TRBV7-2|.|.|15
TGTGCCAGCAGCTTTGGGGACTTACCGAACACTGAAGCTTTCTTT
CASSFGDLPNTEAFF
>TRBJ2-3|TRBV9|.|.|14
TGTGCCAGCACACGAGGGTTTTCCACAGATACGCAGTATTTT
CASTRGFSTDTQYF
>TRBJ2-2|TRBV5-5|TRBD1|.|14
TGTGCCAGCCGGGACAGGATGAACACCGGGGAGCTGTTTTTT
CASRDRMNTGELFF
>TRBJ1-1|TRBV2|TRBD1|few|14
TGTGCCAGCAGTGACCGTCCAGGGGGCACTGAAGCTTTCTTT
CASSDRPGGTEAFF
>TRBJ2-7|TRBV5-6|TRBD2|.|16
TGTGCCAGCAGCTTTAGTACGGGGGGGACCTCCTACGAGCAGTACTTC
CASSFSTGGTSYEQYF
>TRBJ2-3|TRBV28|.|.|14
TGTGCCAGCAGTTTCGTAGCAGGCACAGATACGCAGTATTTT
CASSFVAGTDTQYF
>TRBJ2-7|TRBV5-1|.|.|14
TGCGCCAGCAGCTTGGCAGGGGAGGGGAGCGAGCAGTACTTC
CASSLAGEGSEQYF